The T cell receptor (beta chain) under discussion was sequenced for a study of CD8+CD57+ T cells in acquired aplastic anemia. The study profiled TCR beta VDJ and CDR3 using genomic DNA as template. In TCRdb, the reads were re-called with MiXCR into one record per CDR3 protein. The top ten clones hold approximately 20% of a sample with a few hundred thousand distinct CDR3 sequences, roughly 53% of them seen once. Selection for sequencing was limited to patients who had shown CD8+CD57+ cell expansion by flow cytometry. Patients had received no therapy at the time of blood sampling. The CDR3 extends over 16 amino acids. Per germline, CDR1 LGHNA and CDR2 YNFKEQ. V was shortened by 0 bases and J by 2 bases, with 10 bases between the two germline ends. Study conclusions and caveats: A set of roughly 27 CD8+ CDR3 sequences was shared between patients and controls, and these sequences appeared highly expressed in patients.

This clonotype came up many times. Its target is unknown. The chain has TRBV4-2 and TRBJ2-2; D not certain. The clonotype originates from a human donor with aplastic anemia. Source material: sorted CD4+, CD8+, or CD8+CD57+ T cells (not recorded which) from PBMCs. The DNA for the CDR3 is TGTGCCAGCAGCCAAGATAGTTCGCTAAACACCGGGGAGCTGTTTTTT. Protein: CASSQDSSLNTGELFF.